The rows below give T cell receptor beta chains drawn from one sample of a study of shared clonotypes between healthy human individuals. Using immunoSEQ multiplex PCR, the repertoire was profiled, and TCRdb retains in-frame clones only, with some absent. The sample comprises approximately 1.1 million clones, approximately 80% of which are singletons, and approximately 0.56% rests with the top ten. Source material: memory CD4+ T cells from PBMCs. These receptors originate from a man between 18 and 29 years old in good health. Some clones in this sample may be carry-over from other donors' samples. Each CDR3 is given with its conserved first and last residue. D genes are given only for firm matches. Size values are once, few and many counts, or a class for expanded clones, and some rows have none.

v_call	clone_size	j_call	d_call	cdr3_aa	cdr3_nt
TRBV28	NA	TRBJ2-5	TRBD2	CASSILAGGGFLETQYF	TGTGCCAGCAGTATCCTAGCGGGAGGCGGGTTTCTTGAGACCCAGTACTTC
TRBV5-1	NA	TRBJ2-3	TRBD2	CASSLSSGRGTDTQYF	TGCGCCAGCAGCTTGAGTAGCGGGAGGGGCACAGATACGCAGTATTTT
TRBV5-1	NA	TRBJ2-2	TRBD2	CASSLGLAGGPTGELFF	TGCGCCAGCAGCTTGGGCCTAGCGGGAGGACCCACCGGGGAGCTGTTTTTT
TRBV5-4	few	TRBJ2-4	TRBD2	CASSLRGRKNIQYF	TGTGCCAGCAGCTTGCGCGGGAGGAAAAACATTCAGTACTTC
TRBV5-1	NA	TRBJ2-7	NA	CASSLEVGAGSREQYF	TGCGCCAGCAGCTTGGAAGTCGGGGCGGGATCGCGGGAGCAGTACTTC
TRBV14	NA	TRBJ2-6	NA	CASSQGTSSGANVLTF	TGTGCCAGCAGCCAAGGGACGAGCTCTGGGGCCAACGTCCTGACTTTC
TRBV4-1	NA	TRBJ2-3	TRBD1	CASSQAGQGGGDTQYF	TGCGCCAGCAGCCAAGCGGGACAGGGTGGTGGAGATACGCAGTATTTT
TRBV28	few	TRBJ1-1	NA	CASTIGPGQLRAFF	TGTGCCAGCACCATAGGCCCTGGACAGCTCCGGGCTTTCTTT
TRBV28	NA	TRBJ1-3	NA	CASRETGSGNTIYF	TGTGCCAGCAGAGAAACGGGATCTGGAAACACCATATATTTT
TRBV18	NA	TRBJ1-2	TRBD1	CASSPGQSYNYGYTF	TGTGCCAGCTCACCGGGACAGAGTTATAACTATGGCTACACCTTC
TRBV28	NA	TRBJ2-7	NA	CASRLRDEQYF	TGTGCCAGCAGGCTCCGGGACGAGCAGTACTTC
TRBV9	NA	TRBJ2-5	NA	CASSPPETQYF	TGTGCCAGCAGCCCCCCAGAGACCCAGTACTTC
TRBV6-1	few	TRBJ1-5	TRBD1	CASSVTGTGGNQPQHF	TGTGCCAGCAGTGTGACCGGGACAGGGGGCAATCAGCCCCAGCATTTT
TRBV7-2	NA	TRBJ1-5	NA	CASSLAQVHQPQHF	TGTGCCAGCAGCTTAGCGCAGGTACATCAGCCCCAGCATTTT
TRBV6-1	few	TRBJ1-1	NA	CATKIGQPMNTEAFF	TGTGCCACTAAGATCGGGCAGCCGATGAACACTGAAGCTTTCTTT
TRBV5-1	NA	TRBJ1-4	NA	CASSHDGVGEKLFF	TGCGCCAGCAGCCACGACGGGGTTGGCGAAAAACTGTTTTTT
TRBV6-1	NA	TRBJ2-7	NA	CASMYEQYF	TGTGCCAGCATGTACGAGCAGTACTTC
TRBV30	NA	TRBJ2-7	NA	CAWSQGGSYEQYF	TGTGCCTGGAGCCAGGGGGGATCCTACGAGCAGTACTTC
TRBV6-5	NA	TRBJ2-7	TRBD1	CASRTGQADYEQYF	TGTGCCAGCAGAACGGGACAGGCCGACTACGAGCAGTACTTC
TRBV14	NA	TRBJ2-7	NA	CASSLVQGPYEQYF	TGTGCCAGCAGCCTTGTACAGGGCCCCTACGAGCAGTACTTC